Presented here are 15 T cell receptor beta chains from one specimen sequenced in a study of T cells in Graves' hyperthyroidism and ophthalmopathy. Amplified regions were TCR beta CDR3 sequences from RNA transcripts. A first-round RT-PCR of the TCR CDR3 used the HTBI primer set. MiXCR, run by TCRdb on the multiplex PCR reads, gives a single entry per CDR3 protein. The repertoire holds about 700,000 distinct CDR3 sequences, with about 14% as singletons. What was sequenced was blood. These receptors all come from a woman younger than 35 with Graves' hyperthyroidism.

The genes are TRBV2 and TRBJ1-2; 7 bases are a match to TRBD1. The germline V gene has CDR1 SNHLY and CDR2 FYNNEI. The J segment lost 3 bases and the V segment lost 6 bases, leaving 16 bases of the junction unmatched. The CDR3 covers 17 residues. The CDR3 coding sequence is TGTGCCAGCAGCTCCGACAGGGACCGCCCCGCGGACTATGGCTACACCTTC. This translates into CASSSDRDRPADYGYTF.

A few counts support this clonotype. The CDR3 loop reads CASSQDPTSGNEQFF. The CDR3 bases are TGTGCCAGCAGCCAAGATCCGACTAGTGGTAATGAGCAGTTCTTC. The V gene is TRBV4-2, the J gene TRBJ2-1; possible D gene TRBD2, 6 bases. Trimming shortened V by 0 bases and J by 7 bases, and 13 bases separated the two germline ends. The V gene's germline CDR1 is LGHNA and CDR2 YNFKEQ. This CDR3 comprises 15 residues.

Concerning this clonotype itself: This may arise from a read error, as a much more abundant clone is one base away. This chain uses TRBV7-2 with TRBJ2-3; D remains unclear. This CDR3 region has 13 residues. The germline V and J ends were trimmed by 7 bases and 3 bases, with 11 bases remaining between them. Per the germline V gene, CDR1 is SGHTA and CDR2 is FQGNSA. The CDR3 nucleotides are TGTGCCAGCATCCCCCCCAGGACAGATACGCAGTATTTT. This translates into CASIPPRTDTQYF.

This clonotype has ten or more counts. The chain uses TRBV12-3 or TRBV12-4 and TRBJ2-7; 11 bases line up with TRBD2. The ends lost 3 bases at V and 5 bases at J; junction bases unmatched: 3. CDR3 length: 14 residues. The CDR3 is CASSFSGRADEQYF. The CDR3 coding sequence is TGTGCCAGCAGTTTTAGCGGGAGGGCCGACGAGCAGTACTTC.

This sequence joins TRBV6-2 or TRBV6-3 and TRBJ2-1, with a possible D match to TRBD1 (5 bases). The CDR3 loop spans 12 amino acids. V was shortened by 6 bases and J by 4 bases, with 7 bases between the two germline ends. The germline CDR1 and CDR2 sequences are MNHEY and SVGEGT. CDR3 in amino acids: CASRDTYNEQFF. The CDR3 region has the DNA TGTGCCAGCAGGGACACTTACAATGAGCAGTTCTTC.

This clonotype has just a few counts. The CDR3 DNA reads as TGCAGCATACTATGGGGATCCGAAGCTTTCTTT. This encodes CSILWGSEAFF. The rearrangement links TRBV29-1 to TRBJ1-1; unclear D gene. Per germline, CDR1 SQVTM and CDR2 ANQGSEA. Trimming pared 8 bases from V and 8 bases from J, leaving 15 bases between. This CDR3 comprises 11 residues.

This clonotype was recorded at least ten times. The chain uses TRBV11-2 and TRBJ2-1; D is possibly TRBD1 or TRBD2 (5 bases each). V shed 3 bases and J shed 9 bases, with 15 bases lying between them. The germline gives CDR1 SGHAT, CDR2 FQNNGV. The CDR3 has 14 amino acids. The CDR3 bases are TGTGCCAGCAGCTTTGGGGGAGACGGCTTTGAGCAGTTCTTC. Translated, it gives CASSFGGDGFEQFF.

Points on this clonotype: In this CDR3 the conserved last residue, phenylalanine or tryptophan, is missing, so a read error is likely. The rearrangement joins TRBV19 to TRBJ2-2; 8 bases line up with TRBD2. The CDR3 totals 15 residues. The V gene end was trimmed by 4 bases and the J gene end by 5 bases; junction bases not matched to a gene: 6. The germline V gene has CDR1 LNHDA and CDR2 SQIVND (reference sequence). CDR3: CASSTLAEGTGELFL. DNA of the CDR3: TGTGCCAGTAGTACACTAGCGGAGGGGACCGGGGAGCTGTTTCTT.

This clonotype has a handful of counts. The genes are TRBV28 and TRBJ2-7; no definite D call. Trimming took 11 bases from V and 5 from J, leaving 13 bases between them. This CDR3 region has 11 residues. CDR1 MDHEN and CDR2 SYDVKM come from the germline V gene. CDR3 region: CAASHGHEQYF. The DNA for the CDR3 is TGTGCCGCCAGTCACGGGCACGAGCAGTACTTC.

In DNA, the CDR3 is TGTGCCAGCAGTGACCGCGTCCTGACTTTC. It translates to CASSDRVLTF. The chain has TRBV6-1 and TRBJ2-6; the D is unclear. The germline V gene has CDR1 MNHNS and CDR2 SASEGT. CDR3 size: 10 residues. The germline V and J ends were trimmed by 3 bases and 12 bases, with 3 bases remaining between them.

This clonotype was counted many times. The rearrangement joins TRBV2 to TRBJ2-2, with D hard to call. Germline CDR1 reads SNHLY; CDR2 reads FYNNEI. The CDR3 runs 14 residues. V lost 9 bases to trimming and J lost 5 bases, with 16 bases between them. This CDR3 is CASTMVTETGELFF. The CDR3 DNA sequence: TGTGCCAGTACCATGGTTACGGAGACCGGGGAGCTGTTTTTT.

In this sample, this clonotype turned up a few times. This chain links TRBV11-3 with TRBJ2-7; D remains ambiguous. Germline V CDR1 and CDR2: SGHNT, YENEEA. The CDR3 has 16 amino acids. V lost 6 bases to trimming and J lost 5 bases, with 23 bases between them. Here the CDR3 DNA reads TGTGCCAGCAGTTTATATGTACGGACCCCTCCGGACGAGCAGTACTTC. Residues: CASSLYVRTPPDEQYF.

The chain employs TRBV27 and TRBJ1-2; a possible D gene is TRBD1 (5 bases). Germline CDR1 and CDR2: MNHEY and SMNVEV (reference sequence). Trimming took 4 bases from V and 1 from J, leaving 16 bases between them. CDR3 size: 16 residues. The CDR3 DNA reads TGTGCCAGCAGTTCTAACGTCCGGGACTTTAACTATGGCTACACCTTC. It is translated as CASSSNVRDFNYGYTF.

This clonotype has only a few counts. This chain links TRBV5-1 with TRBJ2-5; the match to TRBD2 covers 7 bases. The junction had 9 bases not matched to a gene; V was cut back by 0 bases and J by 4 bases. This CDR3 contains 16 residues. Per germline, CDR1 SGHRS and CDR2 YFSETQ. CDR3 protein: CASSLVASGRGETQYF. The CDR3 DNA reads as TGCGCCAGCAGCTTGGTGGCTAGCGGAAGGGGAGAGACCCAGTACTTC.

The table lists this clonotype with many counts. The CDR3 DNA reads as TGTGCCAGCAGCTTAAGTCAGGGGCCGCAGCAGTATTTT. Amino acids: CASSLSQGPQQYF. This rearrangement joins TRBV7-8 to TRBJ2-3; tentatively, D is TRBD1 (6 bases). V gave up 2 bases and J gave up 11 bases, with 14 bases separating them. The germline V gene has CDR1 SGHVS and CDR2 FQNEAQ. CDR3 length: 13 residues.